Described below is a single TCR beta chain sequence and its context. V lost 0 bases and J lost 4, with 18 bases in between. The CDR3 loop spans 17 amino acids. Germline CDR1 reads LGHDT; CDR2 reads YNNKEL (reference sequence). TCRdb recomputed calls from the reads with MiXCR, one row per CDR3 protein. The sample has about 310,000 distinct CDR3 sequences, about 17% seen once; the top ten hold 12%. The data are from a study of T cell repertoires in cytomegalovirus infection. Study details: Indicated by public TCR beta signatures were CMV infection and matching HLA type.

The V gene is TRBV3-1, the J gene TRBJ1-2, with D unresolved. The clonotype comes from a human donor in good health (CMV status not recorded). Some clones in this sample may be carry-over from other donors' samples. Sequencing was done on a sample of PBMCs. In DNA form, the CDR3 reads TGTGCCAGCAGCCAAGATCATTATCCACGTCAACCCTATGGCTACACCTTC. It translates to CASSQDHYPRQPYGYTF.